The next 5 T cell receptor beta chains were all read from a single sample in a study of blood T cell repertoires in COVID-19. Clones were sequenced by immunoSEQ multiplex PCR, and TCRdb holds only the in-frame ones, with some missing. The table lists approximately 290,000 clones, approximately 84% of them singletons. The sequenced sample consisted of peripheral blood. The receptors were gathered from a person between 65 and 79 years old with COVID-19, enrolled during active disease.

This CDR3 reads CASIWDRLMNGYGYTF. The CDR3 DNA is TGTGCCAGCATATGGGACAGGCTTATGAACGGCTATGGCTACACCTTC. The chain carries TRBV27 and TRBJ1-2, with 8 bases identical to TRBD1. The germline V gene has CDR1 MNHEY and CDR2 SMNVEV (reference sequence). V shed 7 bases, J shed 4 bases, and the junction held 14 bases outside the gene matches. This CDR3 is built from 16 residues.

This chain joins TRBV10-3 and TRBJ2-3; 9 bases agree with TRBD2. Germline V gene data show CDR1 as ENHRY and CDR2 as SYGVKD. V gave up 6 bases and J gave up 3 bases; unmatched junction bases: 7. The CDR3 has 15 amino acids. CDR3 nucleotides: TGTGCCATCAGCTTAGCGGGAGAGATGACAGATACGCAGTATTTT. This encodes CAISLAGEMTDTQYF.

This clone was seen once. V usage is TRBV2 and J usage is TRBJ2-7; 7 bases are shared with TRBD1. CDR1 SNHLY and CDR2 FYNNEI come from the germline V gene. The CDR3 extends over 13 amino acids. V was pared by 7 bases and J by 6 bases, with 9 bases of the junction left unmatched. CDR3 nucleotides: TGTGCCAGCATCACCGGGACAGTGTCCGAGCAGTACTTC. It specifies CASITGTVSEQYF.

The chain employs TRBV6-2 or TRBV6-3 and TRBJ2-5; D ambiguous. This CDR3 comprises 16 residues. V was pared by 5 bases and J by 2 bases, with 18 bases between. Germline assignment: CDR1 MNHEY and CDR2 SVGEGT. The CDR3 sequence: CASSQAPLRQQETQYF. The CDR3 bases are TGTGCCAGCAGTCAGGCTCCCCTCAGGCAACAAGAGACCCAGTACTTC.

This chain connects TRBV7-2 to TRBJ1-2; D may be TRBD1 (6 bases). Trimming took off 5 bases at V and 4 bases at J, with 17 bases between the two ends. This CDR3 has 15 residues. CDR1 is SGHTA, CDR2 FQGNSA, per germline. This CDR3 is CASSEGGGLLYGYTF. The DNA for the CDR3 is TGTGCCAGCAGCGAAGGGGGGGGTTTGCTCTATGGCTACACCTTC.